This entry features one T cell receptor beta chain sequence. The data were obtained in a study of shared clonotypes between healthy human individuals. This table comes from immunoSEQ multiplex PCR, and its TCRdb copy is limited to in-frame clones, with some not included. The repertoire holds approximately 1,500,000 clones, with roughly 98% as singletons. The germline V gene encodes CDR1 SGDLS and CDR2 YYNGEE. The CDR3 totals 17 residues. Trimming cost V 0 bases and J 0 bases, with 13 bases left between them. The chain links TRBV9 to TRBJ2-1; TRBD1 might be the D (6 bases). The TCR comes from a young man in good health. The source material was naive CD4+ T cells sorted from blood. Subset specified: CD45RA+ positively selected. Here the CDR3 reads CASSVAGTKTSYNEQFF. The CDR3 DNA is TGTGCCAGCAGCGTAGCGGGGACAAAGACCTCCTACAATGAGCAGTTCTTC.